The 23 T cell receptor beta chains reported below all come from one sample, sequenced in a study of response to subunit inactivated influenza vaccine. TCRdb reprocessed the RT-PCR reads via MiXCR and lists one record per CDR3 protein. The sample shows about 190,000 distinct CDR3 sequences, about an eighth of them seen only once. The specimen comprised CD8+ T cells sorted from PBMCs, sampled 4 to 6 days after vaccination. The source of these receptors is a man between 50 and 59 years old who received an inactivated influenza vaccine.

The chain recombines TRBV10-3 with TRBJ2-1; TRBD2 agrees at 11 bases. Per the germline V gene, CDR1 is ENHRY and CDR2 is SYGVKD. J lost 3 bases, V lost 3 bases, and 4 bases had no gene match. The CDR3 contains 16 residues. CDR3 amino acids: CAISELAGDLYNEQFF. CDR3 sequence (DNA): TGTGCCATCAGTGAACTAGCGGGGGACCTCTACAATGAGCAGTTCTTC.

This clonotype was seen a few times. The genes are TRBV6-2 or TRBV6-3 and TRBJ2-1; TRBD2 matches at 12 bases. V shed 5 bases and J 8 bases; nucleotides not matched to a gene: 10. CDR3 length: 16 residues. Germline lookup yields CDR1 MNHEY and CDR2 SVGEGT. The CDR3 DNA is TGTGCCAGCAGTCCTCGACTAGCGGGAGAAGAGGATGAGCAGTTCTTC. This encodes CASSPRLAGEEDEQFF.

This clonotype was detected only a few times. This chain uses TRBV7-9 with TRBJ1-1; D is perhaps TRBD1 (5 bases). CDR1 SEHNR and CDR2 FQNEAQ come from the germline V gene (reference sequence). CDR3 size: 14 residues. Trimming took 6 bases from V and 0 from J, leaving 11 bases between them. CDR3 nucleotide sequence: TGTGCCAGCAGTTCATCCAGGGTGAACACTGAAGCTTTCTTT. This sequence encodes CASSSSRVNTEAFF.

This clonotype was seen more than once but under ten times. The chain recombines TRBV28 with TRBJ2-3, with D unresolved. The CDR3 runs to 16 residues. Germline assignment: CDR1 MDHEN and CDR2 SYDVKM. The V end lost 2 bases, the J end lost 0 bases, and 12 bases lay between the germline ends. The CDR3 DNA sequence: TGTGCCAGCAGTTTAGATAGCCCACTTAGCACAGATACGCAGTATTTT. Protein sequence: CASSLDSPLSTDTQYF.

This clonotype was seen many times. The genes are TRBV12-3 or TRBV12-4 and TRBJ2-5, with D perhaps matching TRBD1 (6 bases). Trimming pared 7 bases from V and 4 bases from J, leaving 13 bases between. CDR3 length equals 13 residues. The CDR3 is CASTRGISETQYF. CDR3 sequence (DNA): TGTGCCAGCACAAGGGGGATATCAGAGACCCAGTACTTC.

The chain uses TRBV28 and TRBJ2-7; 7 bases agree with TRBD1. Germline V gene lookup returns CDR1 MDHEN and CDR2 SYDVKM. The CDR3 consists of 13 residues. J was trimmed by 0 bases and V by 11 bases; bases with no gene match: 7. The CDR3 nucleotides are TGTGCCGCCAGGGGGATGGCCTCCTACGAGCAGTACTTC. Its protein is CAARGMASYEQYF.

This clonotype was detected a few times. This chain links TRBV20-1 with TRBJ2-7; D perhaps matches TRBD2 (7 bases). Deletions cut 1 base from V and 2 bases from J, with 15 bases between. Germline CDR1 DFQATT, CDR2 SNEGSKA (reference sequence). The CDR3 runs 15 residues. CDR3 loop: CSARAKEGGTYEQYF. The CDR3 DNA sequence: TGCAGTGCTAGAGCGAAGGAGGGGGGGACCTACGAGCAGTACTTC.

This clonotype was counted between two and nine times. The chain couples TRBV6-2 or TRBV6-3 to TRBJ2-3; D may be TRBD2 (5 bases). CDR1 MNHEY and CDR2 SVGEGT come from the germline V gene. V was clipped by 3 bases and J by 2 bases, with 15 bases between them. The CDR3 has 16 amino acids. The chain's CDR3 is CASSYAVSVYTDTQYF. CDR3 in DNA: TGTGCCAGCAGTTATGCGGTTAGCGTCTACACAGATACGCAGTATTTT.

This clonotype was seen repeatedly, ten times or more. CDR3 bases: TGTGCCAGCAGCGTCCCGGGAGCGGAGGAGCAGTACTTC. This sequence encodes CASSVPGAEEQYF. V usage is TRBV7-9 and J usage is TRBJ2-7, with D possibly being TRBD2 (6 bases). CDR1 and CDR2 from the germline V gene are SEHNR and FQNEAQ (reference sequence). The CDR3 is 13 amino acids. V lost 5 bases, J lost 7 bases, and 15 bases lay in between.

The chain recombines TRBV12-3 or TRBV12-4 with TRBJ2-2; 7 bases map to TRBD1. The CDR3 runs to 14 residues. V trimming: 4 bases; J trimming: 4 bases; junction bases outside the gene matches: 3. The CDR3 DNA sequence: TGTGCCAGCAGTTCGACAGGGACCACCGGGGAGCTGTTTTTT. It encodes CASSSTGTTGELFF.

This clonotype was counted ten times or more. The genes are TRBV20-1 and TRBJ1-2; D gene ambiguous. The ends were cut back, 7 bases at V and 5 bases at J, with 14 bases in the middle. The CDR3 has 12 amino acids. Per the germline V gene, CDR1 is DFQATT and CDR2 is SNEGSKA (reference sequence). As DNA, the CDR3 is TGCAGTGGAAAAAGAAGAGGATATGGCTACACCTTC. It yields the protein CSGKRRGYGYTF.

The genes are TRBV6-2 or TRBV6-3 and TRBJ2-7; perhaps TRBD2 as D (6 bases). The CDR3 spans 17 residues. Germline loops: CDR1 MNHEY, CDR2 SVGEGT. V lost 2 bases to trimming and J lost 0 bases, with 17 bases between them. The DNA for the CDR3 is TGTGCCAGCAGTTACCCCGCGGTCGGGGGTAGCTCCTACGAGCAGTACTTC. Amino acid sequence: CASSYPAVGGSSYEQYF.

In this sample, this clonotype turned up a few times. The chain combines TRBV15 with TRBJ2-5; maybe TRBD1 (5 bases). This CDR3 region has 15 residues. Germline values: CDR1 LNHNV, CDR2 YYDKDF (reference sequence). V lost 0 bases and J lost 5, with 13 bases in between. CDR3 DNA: TGTGCCACCAGCAGAGAGAACAGGTTTGGGGAGACCCAGTACTTC. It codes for CATSRENRFGETQYF.

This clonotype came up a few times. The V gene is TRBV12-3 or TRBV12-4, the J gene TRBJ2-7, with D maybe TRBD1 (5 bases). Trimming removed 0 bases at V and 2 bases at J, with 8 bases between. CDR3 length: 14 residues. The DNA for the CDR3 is TGTGCCAGCAGTTTAGCGGGGCTAACCTACGAGCAGTACTTC. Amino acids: CASSLAGLTYEQYF.

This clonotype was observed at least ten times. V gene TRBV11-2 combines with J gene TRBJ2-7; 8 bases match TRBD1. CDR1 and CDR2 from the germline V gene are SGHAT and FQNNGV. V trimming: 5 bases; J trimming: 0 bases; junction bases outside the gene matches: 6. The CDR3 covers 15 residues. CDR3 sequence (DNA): TGTGCCAGCAGCGAACAGGGGGTTATCTCCTACGAGCAGTACTTC. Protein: CASSEQGVISYEQYF.

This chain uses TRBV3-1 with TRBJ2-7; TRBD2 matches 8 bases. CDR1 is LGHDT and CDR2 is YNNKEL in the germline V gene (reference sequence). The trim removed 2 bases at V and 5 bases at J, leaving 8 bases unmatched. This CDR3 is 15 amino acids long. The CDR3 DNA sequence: TGTGCCAGCAGCCAACTAGCGGGTTACGGGGACGAGCAGTACTTC. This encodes CASSQLAGYGDEQYF.

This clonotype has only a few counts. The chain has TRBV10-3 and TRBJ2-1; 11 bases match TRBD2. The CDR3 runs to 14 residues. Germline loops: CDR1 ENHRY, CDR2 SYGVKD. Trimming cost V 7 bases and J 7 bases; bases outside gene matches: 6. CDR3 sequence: CAITSSGGANEQFF. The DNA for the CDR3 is TGTGCCATCACCAGTAGCGGGGGGGCAAATGAGCAGTTCTTC.

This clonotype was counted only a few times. CDR3 sequence (DNA): TGCGCCAGCAGCTTGGACAGGGGTTATGGCTACACCTTC. Its translation is CASSLDRGYGYTF. The chain combines TRBV5-1 with TRBJ1-2; 7 bases line up with TRBD1. After removal of 0 bases from V and 5 bases from J, the junction contained 1 base not matched to a gene. Germline CDR1 reads SGHRS; CDR2 reads YFSETQ. CDR3 length: 13 residues.

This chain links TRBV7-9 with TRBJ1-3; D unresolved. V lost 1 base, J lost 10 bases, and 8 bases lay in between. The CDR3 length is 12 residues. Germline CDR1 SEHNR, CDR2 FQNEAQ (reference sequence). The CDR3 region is CASSLEPQTIYF. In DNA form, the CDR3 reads TGTGCCAGCAGCTTAGAACCCCAGACCATATATTTT.

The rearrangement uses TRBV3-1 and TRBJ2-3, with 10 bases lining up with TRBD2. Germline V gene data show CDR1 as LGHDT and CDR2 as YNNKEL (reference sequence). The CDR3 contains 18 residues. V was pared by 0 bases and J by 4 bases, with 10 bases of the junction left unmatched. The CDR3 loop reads CASSQDTAAGGSSDTQYF. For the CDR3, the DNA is TGTGCCAGCAGCCAAGATACGGCAGCGGGGGGGTCCTCAGATACGCAGTATTTT.

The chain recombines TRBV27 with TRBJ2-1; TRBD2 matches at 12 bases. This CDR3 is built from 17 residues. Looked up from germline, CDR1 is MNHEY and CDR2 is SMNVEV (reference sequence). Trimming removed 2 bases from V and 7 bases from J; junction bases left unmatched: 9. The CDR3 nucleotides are TGTGCCAGCAGTTTAGGGTCTAGCGGGAGGGCCCGTAATGAGCAGTTCTTC. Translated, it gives CASSLGSSGRARNEQFF.

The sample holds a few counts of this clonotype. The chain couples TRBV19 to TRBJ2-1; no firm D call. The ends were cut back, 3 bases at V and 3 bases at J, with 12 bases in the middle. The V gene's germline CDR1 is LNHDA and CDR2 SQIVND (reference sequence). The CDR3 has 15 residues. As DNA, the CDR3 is TGTGCCAGTAGTATTGGCGGACGAAGCTACAATGAGCAGTTCTTC. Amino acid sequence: CASSIGGRSYNEQFF.

CDR3 protein: CASTSPHGTEQETQYF. In DNA form, the CDR3 reads TGTGCCAGCACCTCACCCCACGGGACAGAACAAGAGACCCAGTACTTC. V and J are TRBV6-2 or TRBV6-3 and TRBJ2-5, with 7 bases lining up with TRBD1. Trimming removed 7 bases from V and 2 bases from J; junction bases left unmatched: 13. The CDR3 consists of 16 residues. CDR1 and CDR2 from the germline V gene are MNHEY and SVGEGT.